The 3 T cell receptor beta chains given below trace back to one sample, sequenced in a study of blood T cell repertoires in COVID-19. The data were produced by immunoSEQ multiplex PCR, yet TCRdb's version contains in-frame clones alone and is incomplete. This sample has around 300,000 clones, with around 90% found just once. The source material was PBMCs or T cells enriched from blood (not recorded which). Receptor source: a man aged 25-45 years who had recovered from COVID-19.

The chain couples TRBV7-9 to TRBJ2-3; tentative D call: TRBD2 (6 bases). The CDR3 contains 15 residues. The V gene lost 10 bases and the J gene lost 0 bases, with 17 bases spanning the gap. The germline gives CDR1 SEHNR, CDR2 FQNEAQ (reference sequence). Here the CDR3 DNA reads TGTGCCACACACTCCGCCGGGACTAGCACAGATACGCAGTATTTT. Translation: CATHSAGTSTDTQYF.

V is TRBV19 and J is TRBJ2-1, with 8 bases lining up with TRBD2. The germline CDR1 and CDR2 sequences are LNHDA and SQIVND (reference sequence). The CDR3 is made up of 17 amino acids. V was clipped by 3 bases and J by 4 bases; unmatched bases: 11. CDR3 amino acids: CASSILGSERGYNEQFF. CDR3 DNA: TGTGCCAGTAGTATTTTGGGATCGGAGCGGGGGTACAATGAGCAGTTCTTC.

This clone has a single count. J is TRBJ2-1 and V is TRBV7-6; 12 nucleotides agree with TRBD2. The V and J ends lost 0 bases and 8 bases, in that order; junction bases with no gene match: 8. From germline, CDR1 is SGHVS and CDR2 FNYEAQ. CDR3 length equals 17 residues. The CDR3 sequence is CASSLAKTSGGRDEQFF. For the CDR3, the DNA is TGTGCCAGCAGCTTAGCAAAGACTAGCGGGGGCCGGGATGAGCAGTTCTTC.